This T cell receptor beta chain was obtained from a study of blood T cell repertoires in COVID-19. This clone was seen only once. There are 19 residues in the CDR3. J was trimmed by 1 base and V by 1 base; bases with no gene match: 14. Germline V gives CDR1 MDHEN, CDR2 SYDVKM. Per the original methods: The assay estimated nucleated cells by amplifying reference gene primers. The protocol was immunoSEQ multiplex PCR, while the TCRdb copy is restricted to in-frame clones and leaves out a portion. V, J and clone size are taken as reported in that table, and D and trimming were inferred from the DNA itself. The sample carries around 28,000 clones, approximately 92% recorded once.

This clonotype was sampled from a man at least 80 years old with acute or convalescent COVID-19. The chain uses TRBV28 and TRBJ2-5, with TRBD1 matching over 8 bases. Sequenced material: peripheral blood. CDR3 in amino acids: CASSLSVLGRGRPQETQYF. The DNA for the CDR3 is TGTGCCAGCAGTTTATCCGTATTAGGCAGGGGGCGGCCCCAAGAGACCCAGTACTTC.